What follows describes a single TCR beta chain. Its antigen is as yet unknown. The source of the sample is a study of cytomegalovirus exposure and HLA in healthy donors. Study context: A subsequent analysis stated that the roughly 130 validation repertoires were run on the same platform as the approximately 660 first-cohort repertoires. The study's findings and limits: In vitro testing confirmed a few CMV-associated chains as specific for CMV antigens.

CDR1 is MRHNA, CDR2 SNTAGT, per germline. The CDR3 has 14 residues. Trimming took 7 bases from V and 0 from J; bases not matched to a gene: 4. This table comes from immunoSEQ multiplex PCR, and its TCRdb copy is limited to in-frame clones, with some not included. This sample has approximately 200,000 clones; 75% to 95% occur once, and the top ten carry approximately 0.99%. Sequenced: PBMCs. The clonotype comes from a woman younger than 30 in good health and CMV-seronegative. The chain joins TRBV6-4 to TRBJ2-5; 8 bases match TRBD1. The CDR3 coding sequence is TGTGCCAGCAACCCGACAGGGGACCAAGAGACCCAGTACTTC. This codes for CASNPTGDQETQYF.